This paragraph covers one TCR beta chain sequence. What it binds is unknown. One end of the junction varies from germline; a read error may be responsible. The same CDR3 also results from other DNA sequences found in this sample. Primers: 60 Vbeta forward and 13 Jbeta reverse. Libraries were prepared by immunoSEQ multiplex PCR; TCRdb keeps only in-frame clonotypes and omits some of them. The sample has some 110,000 clones; roughly 82% are singletons. This CDR3 region has 14 residues. The germline CDR1 and CDR2 sequences are SEHNR and FQNEAQ (reference sequence). The sample originates from a study of cytomegalovirus exposure and HLA in healthy donors. Study results and limitations: Most TCR sequences were seen very rarely across donors, but some public TCRs occurred in many. Evidence from a later analysis indicated that most CMV-associated TCR beta chains looked HLA-restricted. Likely technical artifact: a cluster of highly shared sequence variants.

The source material was PBMCs. This rearrangement joins TRBV7-9 to TRBJ2-3, with a tentative D call TRBD1 (5 bases). This TCR was sampled from a man between 45 and 60 years old in good health and CMV-seronegative. This chain's CDR3 is CASSFGHTSDTQYF. DNA of the CDR3: TGTGCCAGCAGCTTTGGACATACCTCAGACACGCAGTATTTT.